What follows describes a single T cell receptor (beta chain). Its antigen remains unknown. Via MiXCR, TCRdb re-called the reads, giving one row per CDR3 protein. The data show 300,000 or so distinct CDR3 sequences, 25% seen once. This record comes from a study of T cell repertoires in cytomegalovirus infection. About the research overall: Public TCR beta signatures indicated both CMV infection and matching HLA type.

The germline CDR1 and CDR2 sequences are SGHNT and YENEEA. The V and J ends lost 2 bases and 6 bases respectively, with 11 bases between them. The CDR3 extends over 14 amino acids. Findings of the study overall: HLA-C-restricted TCR beta clonotypes specific for CMV led the ex vivo response.

The origin of this receptor is a human donor in good health (CMV status not recorded). Some clones in this sample may be carry-over from other donors' samples. The chain recombines TRBV11-3 with TRBJ2-1, with D perhaps TRBD2 (6 bases). Sequenced here: cultured PBMCs, sampled from culture after CMV antigen stimulation. CDR3 protein: CASSLSREFNEQFF. The CDR3 region has the DNA TGTGCCAGCAGCTTAAGCCGGGAGTTCAATGAGCAGTTCTTC. Looking up the rest from reference TRBV11-3 and TRBJ2-1 gives the full variable domain: EAGVVQSPRYKIIEKKQPVAFWCNPISGHNTLYWYLQNLGQGPELLIRYENEEAVDDSQLPKDRFSAERLKGVDSTLKIQPAELGDSAVYLCASSLSREFNEQFFGPGTRLTVL.